This T cell receptor (beta chain) was sequenced during a study of control samples from healthy donors and cancer patients. CDR3 length: 16 residues. Trimming removed 0 bases from V and 1 base from J, with 13 bases in between. Germline CDR1 reads SGDLS; CDR2 reads YYNGEE. Using immunoSEQ multiplex PCR, the repertoire was profiled, and TCRdb retains in-frame clones only, with some absent. Of about 150,000 clones in the sample, more than 90% were seen once. The TCR originated in a young man in good health. V is TRBV9 and J is TRBJ1-1; maybe TRBD1 (6 bases). Specimen: blood. CDR3 bases: TGTGCCAGCAGCGTAGCGATCAGGGGATCGAACACTGAAGCTTTCTTT. Translated: CASSVAIRGSNTEAFF.